The sequence of this TCR beta chain was determined in a study of early T cells in non-severe SARS-CoV-2 infection. About the research overall: Whole-blood bulk RNA, unsorted, was sequenced, and chains were unpaired.

CDR3 length equals 14 residues. J gave up 4 bases and V 1 base, and 6 bases lay outside the gene matches. Looked up from germline, CDR1 is DFQATT and CDR2 is SNEGSKA (reference sequence). This clonotype was recorded many times. Antigen unknown. Unique molecular identifiers were affixed to single, distinct cDNA molecules. One entry per CDR3 protein, called by TCRdb with MiXCR from the 5' RACE reads. The sample holds 65,000 to 95,000 distinct CDR3 sequences, about 9.6% seen once. Findings and limits, study-wide: Matching with VDJdb favored anti-spike CD8 responses (missing private and CD4 specificities).

Sequencing input: whole blood. This sequence joins TRBV20-1 and TRBJ1-1; 7 bases are a match to TRBD1. The sequence was obtained from an adult who was a healthcare worker with PCR-confirmed SARS-CoV-2 infection or an uninfected control (not recorded which). The CDR3 DNA reads as TGCAGTGCTAGAGGCAGGGGGTATCGCACTGAAGCTTTCTTT. Translating it yields CSARGRGYRTEAFF.